The rows below give T cell receptor beta chains drawn from one sample of a study of OX40 agonist ivuxolimab in advanced cancers. TCRdb's table, derived via immunoSEQ multiplex PCR, lists solely in-frame clones and lacks some. The data show fewer than 90,000 clones, with over 75% seen just once and around 0.4% held by the top ten. The sequencing here drew on CD4+ or CD8+ T cells sorted from blood, taken in a trial of the OX40 agonist ivuxolimab. The receptor set was obtained from an adult with an advanced solid tumor such as melanoma, head and neck, liver or kidney cancer. CDR3s include the opening cysteine and the closing phenylalanine or tryptophan. The order of the fields is J gene, V gene, D gene, clone size, CDR3 protein, CDR3 DNA. D genes are given only for firm matches. Some rows have no size entry. The others give once, few or many, or a class for an expanded clone.

j_gene: TRBJ2-4; v_gene: TRBV30; d_gene: -; abundance: -; CDR3aa: CAWSGPTDIQYF; CDR3nt: TGTGCCTGGAGCGGACCTACCGACATTCAGTACTTC
j_gene: TRBJ1-5; v_gene: TRBV2; d_gene: -; abundance: few; CDR3aa: CASKRDISSQPQHF; CDR3nt: TGTGCCTCCAAACGGGACATCAGCAGCCAGCCCCAGCATTTT
j_gene: TRBJ1-5; v_gene: TRBV27; d_gene: TRBD1; abundance: -; CDR3aa: CASRPGQGSNQPQHF; CDR3nt: TGTGCCAGCAGACCGGGACAGGGGTCGAATCAGCCCCAGCATTTT
j_gene: TRBJ2-7; v_gene: TRBV28; d_gene: -; abundance: -; CDR3aa: CASRRLYEQYF; CDR3nt: TGTGCCAGCAGACGGCTCTACGAGCAGTACTTC
j_gene: TRBJ2-7; v_gene: TRBV19; d_gene: -; abundance: -; CDR3aa: CASSQYTAGYEQYF; CDR3nt: TGTGCCAGTAGTCAGTATACAGCCGGCTACGAGCAGTACTTC
j_gene: TRBJ2-7; v_gene: TRBV7-6; d_gene: TRBD2; abundance: -; CDR3aa: CASSTGTSGITRGYEQYF; CDR3nt: TGTGCCAGCAGCACCGGCACTAGCGGGATCACGAGGGGCTACGAGCAGTACTTC
j_gene: TRBJ2-1; v_gene: TRBV7-9; d_gene: TRBD2; abundance: -; CDR3aa: CASSLVSGSYNEQFF; CDR3nt: TGTGCCAGCAGCTTAGTTAGCGGGAGTTACAATGAGCAGTTCTTC
j_gene: TRBJ2-2; v_gene: TRBV9; d_gene: TRBD1; abundance: -; CDR3aa: CASSEQGANTGELFF; CDR3nt: TGTGCCAGCAGCGAACAGGGGGCCAACACCGGGGAGCTGTTTTTT
j_gene: TRBJ2-7; v_gene: TRBV6-5; d_gene: TRBD2; abundance: -; CDR3aa: CASSYLGTSGYYEQYF; CDR3nt: TGTGCCAGCAGTTACCTAGGGACTAGCGGTTACTACGAGCAGTACTTC
j_gene: TRBJ1-4; v_gene: TRBV7-9; d_gene: TRBD1; abundance: -; CDR3aa: CASSSTFDRGRREKLFF; CDR3nt: TGTGCCAGCAGCTCCACCTTTGACAGGGGGCGGCGGGAAAAACTGTTTTTT
j_gene: TRBJ2-3; v_gene: TRBV10-2; d_gene: -; abundance: -; CDR3aa: CASSPDDRPSTDTQYF; CDR3nt: TGCGCCAGCAGTCCCGACGACAGGCCGAGCACAGATACGCAGTATTTT
j_gene: TRBJ2-1; v_gene: TRBV4-1; d_gene: TRBD1; abundance: few; CDR3aa: CASRRQGAGNEQFF; CDR3nt: TGCGCCAGCAGACGACAGGGGGCGGGAAATGAGCAGTTCTTC
j_gene: TRBJ2-4; v_gene: TRBV6-1; d_gene: -; abundance: -; CDR3aa: CASSGDYLPAKNIQYF; CDR3nt: TGTGCCAGCAGTGGCGACTACCTACCCGCCAAAAACATTCAGTACTTC